Listed below are T cell receptor beta chains from one sample, sequenced in a study of blood T cell repertoires in COVID-19. Clones were read by immunoSEQ multiplex PCR, and TCRdb kept only the in-frame ones, dropping some. The sample lists 75,000 to 100,000 clones, roughly 85% seen once, with 5% to 5.5% in the top ten. The sample consisted of peripheral blood. The source of these receptors is a man aged 60 to 75 with acute or convalescent COVID-19. CDR3s include the opening cysteine and the closing phenylalanine or tryptophan. The order of the fields is clone size, D gene, J gene, V gene, CDR3 DNA, CDR3 protein. A D gene is named only where the DNA matches it firmly. Clone size is shown for a subset of rows, as once, few, many or a class of expanded clone.

.	.	TRBJ1-1	TRBV4-1	TGCGCCAGCAGCCAAGTGAGCGGTAGGAGCGACACTGAAGCTTTCTTT	CASSQVSGRSDTEAFF
.	.	TRBJ1-6	TRBV5-6	TGTGCCAGCAGCTTGAGGAGGGGTGGGTCACCCCTCCACTTT	CASSLRRGGSPLHF
once	TRBD1	TRBJ1-2	TRBV7-2	TGTGCCAGCAGCTTAGCGCTAGGGACAGGGCATGGCTACACCTTC	CASSLALGTGHGYTF
.	.	TRBJ2-3	TRBV30	TGTGCCTGGAGTTTAGGGGGGGGGACAGATACGCAGTATTTT	CAWSLGGGTDTQYF
.	TRBD2	TRBJ2-1	TRBV7-6	TGTGCCAGCAGCTCGTCGGGACTAGCGGGATACAATGAGCAGTTCTTC	CASSSSGLAGYNEQFF
.	.	TRBJ1-2	TRBV19	TGTGCCAGTAGTATAGATGGAGGGGCCTATGGCTACACCTTC	CASSIDGGAYGYTF
.	TRBD1	TRBJ1-4	TRBV5-1	TGCGCCAGCAGTGACCAGCCCAGGGGGCTAGATGAAAAACTGTTTTTT	CASSDQPRGLDEKLFF
.	TRBD1	TRBJ1-4	TRBV4-1	TGCGCCAGCAGCCAAGGTCAGGGACAGACTAATGAAAAACTGTTTTTT	CASSQGQGQTNEKLFF
once	.	TRBJ2-1	TRBV2	TGTGCCAGCAGTGCTACTCGCGAACGGTTCTTC	CASSATRERFF
.	TRBD1	TRBJ2-2	TRBV19	TGTGCCAGTAAGACAGGGGGACTGGAGACCGGGGAGCTGTTTTTT	CASKTGGLETGELFF
.	TRBD2	TRBJ2-1	TRBV7-6	TGTGCCAGCAGCCCTCCTCGACTAGCGGGGGGGCCGTACAATGAGCAGTTCTTC	CASSPPRLAGGPYNEQFF
.	.	TRBJ1-3	TRBV4-1	TGCGCCAGCAAAAGCCACGGCGCGAACCCCGGAGGCACCATATATTTT	CASKSHGANPGGTIYF
.	TRBD1	TRBJ1-5	TRBV15	TGTGCCACCAGCAGACGGGACAGGGACTACAATCAGCCCCAGCATTTT	CATSRRDRDYNQPQHF
.	.	TRBJ2-7	TRBV15	TGTGCCACCAGCAGAGATGTGTTCTTCGGCGAGCAGTACTTC	CATSRDVFFGEQYF
.	.	TRBJ2-6	TRBV9	TGTGCCAGCAGCGTCAGGGGATCTGGGGCCAACGTCCTGACTTTC	CASSVRGSGANVLTF
.	TRBD1	TRBJ1-2	TRBV4-3	TGCGCCAGCAGCCGCGACAGGGGCGGGGGTGGCTACACCTTC	CASSRDRGGGGYTF
.	TRBD2	TRBJ2-3	TRBV18	TGTGCCAGCTCACCAGGACTAGCGGGGGTGAGCACAGATACGCAGTATTTT	CASSPGLAGVSTDTQYF
once	.	TRBJ2-1	TRBV28	TGTGCCAGCAGCCCCCCCGGCCGGGGTGAGCAGTTCTTC	CASSPPGRGEQFF
.	.	TRBJ1-2	TRBV10-2	TGCGCCAGCAGTTCTGACGGGAGCCCCAATGGCTACACCTTC	CASSSDGSPNGYTF
.	.	TRBJ1-1	TRBV9	TGTGCCAGCACTCCGCGTGAGGCGAACACTGAAGCTTTCTTT	CASTPREANTEAFF
.	.	TRBJ2-3	TRBV5-6	TGTGCCAGCAGCTTAGGCGACACCCTCTCTAGCACAGATACGCAGTATTTT	CASSLGDTLSSTDTQYF
once	.	TRBJ2-5	TRBV5-1	TGCGCCAGCAGAACGGGGGTTCGCCGGGGAGAGACCCAGTACTTC	CASRTGVRRGETQYF
.	TRBD2	TRBJ2-5	TRBV3-1/TRBV3-2	TGTGCCAGCAGCCAGATGGGACTAGCGGGGGGAGAGACCCAGTACTTC	CASSQMGLAGGETQYF
.	.	TRBJ2-7	TRBV13	TGTGCCAGCAGCTTGGACGGGACCTACGAGCAGTACTTC	CASSLDGTYEQYF
.	.	TRBJ2-3	TRBV30	TGTGCCTGGAGTGTCGGCAGGGGTACAGATACGCAGTATTTT	CAWSVGRGTDTQYF
few	TRBD1	TRBJ1-1	TRBV9	TGTGCCAGCAGCCGACAGGGATCTATGAACACTGAAGCTTTCTTT	CASSRQGSMNTEAFF
.	TRBD2	TRBJ2-3	TRBV3-1/TRBV3-2	TGTGCCAGCAGCCAAGTCCAGACTAGCGGGAGCGTATCAGATACGCAGTATTTT	CASSQVQTSGSVSDTQYF
.	.	TRBJ2-5	TRBV7-7	TGTGCTAGTGGGGCCAGCCAAGAGACCCAGTACTTC	CASGASQETQYF
.	TRBD1	TRBJ1-4	TRBV5-1	TGCCCCCGGTGCAGGGGGAATGAAAAACTGTTTTTT	CPRCRGNEKLFF
.	.	TRBJ2-5	TRBV11-2	TGTGCCAGCAGCCTGGGCCTGGTACCCCAAGAGACCCAGTACTTC	CASSLGLVPQETQYF
.	.	TRBJ1-1	TRBV13	TGTGCCAGCAGCTTAGGGGCGGGTACTGAAGCTTTCTTT	CASSLGAGTEAFF
.	TRBD1	TRBJ2-2	TRBV19	TGTGCCAGTAGGCCTACCGGGACAGGGAGAACCGGGGAGCTGTTTTTT	CASRPTGTGRTGELFF
.	.	TRBJ1-2	TRBV10-3	TGTGCCATCAGTGTAGGGGGTTCTAGCCCTCTTAACGGCTACACCTTC	CAISVGGSSPLNGYTF
.	TRBD2	TRBJ2-1	TRBV10-1	TGCGCCAGCAGTGAATCACTAGCGGGGGGTAGTGATGAGCAGTTCTTC	CASSESLAGGSDEQFF
.	.	TRBJ2-3	TRBV30	TGTGCCTGGAGTAAACAGGTACGCACAGATACGCAGTATTTT	CAWSKQVRTDTQYF
.	TRBD1	TRBJ1-4	TRBV7-2	TGTGCCAGCAGCCTGACGGCCGGGACAGGGGTTGAAAAACTGTTTTTT	CASSLTAGTGVEKLFF
.	TRBD2	TRBJ2-3	TRBV4-3	TGCGCCAGCAGCCTCGCGGAAGGTAGCGGGGGGGCCGTTTCTGGCACAGATACGCAGTATTTT	CASSLAEGSGGAVSGTDTQYF
.	.	TRBJ2-7	TRBV10-3	TGTGCCATCAGTGACCCGGTAGCGGCCTACGAGCAGTACTTC	CAISDPVAAYEQYF
once	.	TRBJ2-1	TRBV9	TGTGCCAGCAGCGTAGTGGAGGGGAGCTCCTACAATGAGCAGTTCTTC	CASSVVEGSSYNEQFF
.	TRBD2	TRBJ2-3	TRBV7-6	TGTGCCAGCAGCTTGGTCGGGGGGGGCACAGATACGCAGTATTTT	CASSLVGGGTDTQYF
.	TRBD2	TRBJ2-3	TRBV27	TGTGCCAGCAGTCCCCTTTCGATTTTAGCGGGGGGGCCCCCCGGGGCAGATACGCAGTATTTT	CASSPLSILAGGPPGADTQYF
once	.	TRBJ1-2	TRBV7-2	TGTGCCAGCAGCTTAAGCCCGACGCGGCAGAACTATGGCTACACCTTC	CASSLSPTRQNYGYTF
.	.	TRBJ2-5	TRBV3-1/TRBV3-2	TGTGCCAGCAGCCCCCGATATGCAGGGGGGCGGAAGACCCAGTACTTC	CASSPRYAGGRKTQYF
.	.	TRBJ2-7	TRBV7-8	TGTGCCAGCAGCTCCACAGGGACGAGCTCCTACGAGCAGTACTTC	CASSSTGTSSYEQYF
.	.	TRBJ2-3	TRBV3-1/TRBV3-2	TGTGCCAGCAGCCGGGGGGGCATGGCAGATACGCAGTATTTT	CASSRGGMADTQYF
.	TRBD1	TRBJ2-7	TRBV5-4	TGTGCCAGCAGCCTGGGACAGGGACCCTACGAGCAGTACTTC	CASSLGQGPYEQYF
.	.	TRBJ1-4	TRBV12-3/TRBV12-4	TGTGCCAGCACGGACAGAGGAGTGGAAAAACTGTTTTTT	CASTDRGVEKLFF